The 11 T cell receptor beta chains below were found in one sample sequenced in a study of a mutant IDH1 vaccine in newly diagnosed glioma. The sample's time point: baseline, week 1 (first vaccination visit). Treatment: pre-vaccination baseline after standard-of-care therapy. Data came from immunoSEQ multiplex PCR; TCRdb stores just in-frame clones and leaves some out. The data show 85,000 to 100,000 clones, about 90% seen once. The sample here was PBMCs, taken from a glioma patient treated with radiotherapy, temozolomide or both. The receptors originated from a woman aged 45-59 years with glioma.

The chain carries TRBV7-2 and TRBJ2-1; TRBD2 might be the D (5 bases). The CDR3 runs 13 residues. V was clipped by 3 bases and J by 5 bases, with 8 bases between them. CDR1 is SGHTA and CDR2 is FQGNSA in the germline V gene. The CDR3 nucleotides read TGTGCCAGCAGCTTTGGGAGAAACAATGAGCAGTTCTTC. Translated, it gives CASSFGRNNEQFF. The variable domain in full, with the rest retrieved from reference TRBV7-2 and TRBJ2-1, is GAGVSQSPSNKVTEKGKDVELRCDPISGHTALYWYRQSLGQGLEFLIYFQGNSAPDKSGLPSDRFSAERTGGSVSTLTIQRTQQEDSAVYLCASSFGRNNEQFFGPGTRLTVL.

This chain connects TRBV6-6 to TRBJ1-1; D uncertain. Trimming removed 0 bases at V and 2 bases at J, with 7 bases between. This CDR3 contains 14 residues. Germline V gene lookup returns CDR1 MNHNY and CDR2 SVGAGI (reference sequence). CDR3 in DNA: TGTGCCAGCAGTTACTCGCGGAAAAACACTGAAGCTTTCTTT. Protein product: CASSYSRKNTEAFF.

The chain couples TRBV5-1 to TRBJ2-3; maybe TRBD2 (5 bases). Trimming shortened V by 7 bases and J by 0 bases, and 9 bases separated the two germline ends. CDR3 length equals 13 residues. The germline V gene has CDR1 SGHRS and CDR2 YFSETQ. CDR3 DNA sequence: TGCGCCAGCGCGGACTGGAGCACAGATACGCAGTATTTT. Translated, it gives CASADWSTDTQYF.

CDR3 region: CASSLSDNPYEQYF. Here the CDR3 DNA reads TGTGCCAGCAGTTTATCGGACAACCCCTACGAGCAGTACTTC. V is TRBV28 and J is TRBJ2-7; perhaps TRBD1 as D (5 bases). The CDR3 extends over 14 amino acids. Trimming pared 1 base from V and 2 bases from J, leaving 9 bases between. Per germline, CDR1 MDHEN and CDR2 SYDVKM.

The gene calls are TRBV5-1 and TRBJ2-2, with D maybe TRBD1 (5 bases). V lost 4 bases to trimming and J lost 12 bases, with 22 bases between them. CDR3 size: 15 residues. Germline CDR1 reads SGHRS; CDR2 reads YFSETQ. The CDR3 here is CASSPWPRDQEQLFF. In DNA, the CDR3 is TGCGCCAGCAGCCCCTGGCCCAGGGATCAGGAGCAGCTGTTTTTT. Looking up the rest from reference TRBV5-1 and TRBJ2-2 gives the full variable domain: KAGVTQTPRYLIKTRGQQVTLSCSPISGHRSVSWYQQTPGQGLQFLFEYFSETQRNKGNFPGRFSGRQFSNSRSEMNVSTLELGDSALYLCASSPWPRDQEQLFFGEGSRLTVL.

CDR3 sequence: CASSPRQTYTEAFF. CDR3 nucleotide sequence: TGTGCCAGCTCACCACGGCAGACCTACACTGAAGCTTTCTTT. This chain joins TRBV18 and TRBJ1-1; D gene ambiguous. Trimming cost V 1 base and J 3 bases, with 9 bases left between them. The CDR3 is made up of 14 amino acids. CDR1 KGHSH and CDR2 LQKENI come from the germline V gene.

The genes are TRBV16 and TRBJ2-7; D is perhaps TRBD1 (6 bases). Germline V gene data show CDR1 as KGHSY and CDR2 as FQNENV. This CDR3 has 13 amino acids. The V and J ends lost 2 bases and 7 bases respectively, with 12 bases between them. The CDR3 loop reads CASSQTYRAEQYF. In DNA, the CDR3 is TGTGCCAGCAGCCAAACCTACAGGGCTGAGCAGTACTTC.

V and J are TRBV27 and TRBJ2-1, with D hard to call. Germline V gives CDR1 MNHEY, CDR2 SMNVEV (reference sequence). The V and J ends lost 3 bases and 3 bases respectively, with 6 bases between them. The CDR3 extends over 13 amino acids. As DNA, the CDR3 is TGTGCCAGCAGTTTCCCAGGCTACAATGAGCAGTTCTTC. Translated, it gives CASSFPGYNEQFF.

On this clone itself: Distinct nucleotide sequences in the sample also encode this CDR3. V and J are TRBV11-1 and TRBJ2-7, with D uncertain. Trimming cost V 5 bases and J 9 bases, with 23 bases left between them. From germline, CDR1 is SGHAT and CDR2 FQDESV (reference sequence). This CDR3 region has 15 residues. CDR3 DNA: TGTGCCAGCAGCCTAGAAGGCCGGGCGGCCCTCGGGCAGTACTTC. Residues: CASSLEGRAALGQYF.

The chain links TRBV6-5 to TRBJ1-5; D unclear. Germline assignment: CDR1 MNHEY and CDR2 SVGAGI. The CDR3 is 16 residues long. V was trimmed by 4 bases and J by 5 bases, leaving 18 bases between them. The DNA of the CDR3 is TGTGCCAGCAGTTCCCTAGGAGAAAGGCTTCATCAGCCCCAGCATTTT. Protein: CASSSLGERLHQPQHF.

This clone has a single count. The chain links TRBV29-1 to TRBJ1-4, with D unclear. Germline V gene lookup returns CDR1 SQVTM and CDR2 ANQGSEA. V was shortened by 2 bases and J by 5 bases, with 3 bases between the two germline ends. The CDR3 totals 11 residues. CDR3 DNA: TGCAGCGTTGAATGGAATGAAAAACTGTTTTTT. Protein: CSVEWNEKLFF.